The sequence of this T cell receptor beta chain was determined in a study of blood T cells in healthy people across ages. A sample-barcoded 5' primer and a J-beta primer mix were used in a second PCR of about 6 to 11 cycles. TCRdb passed the 5' RACE reads through MiXCR, listing each CDR3 protein once. The sample consists of about 720,000 distinct CDR3 sequences, about 20% of them appearing once. General study findings and limits: Greater diversity and more naive CD4+ cells were seen in long-lived donors than in aged donors.

Extraction of total RNA produced a minimum of 6 micrograms from each sample. To note about this clonotype: Its antigen remains unidentified.

V shed 6 bases and J shed 5 bases, with 12 bases lying between them. Germline lookup yields CDR1 LNHDA and CDR2 SQIVND (reference sequence). The CDR3 totals 13 residues. The clonotype originates from a man aged 65 to 85 in good health. The source material was blood. This rearrangement joins TRBV19 to TRBJ2-3; no firm D call. CDR3 in amino acids: CASSSGHGDTQYF. Here the CDR3 DNA reads TGTGCCAGTAGCTCGGGCCACGGAGATACGCAGTATTTT.